The 20 T cell receptor beta chains below were found in one sample sequenced in a study of blood T cell repertoires in COVID-19. TCRdb keeps only in-frame clones here, not all; method: immunoSEQ multiplex PCR. This sample yields roughly 200,000 clones, of which 80% to 90% are seen a single time; over 2.5% belongs to the top ten. Sequencing was performed on peripheral blood. The receptor set was obtained from a man aged 55 to 70 with acute or convalescent COVID-19.

The genes are TRBV5-1 and TRBJ2-1; 12 nucleotides line up with TRBD1. With 4 bases clipped from V and 8 bases from J, the junction kept 16 bases outside the gene matches. CDR1 is SGHRS and CDR2 is YFSETQ in the germline V gene. The CDR3 totals 18 residues. DNA for the CDR3: TGCGCCAGCAGCATATCATACTCCGGGACAGGGGGCCTAGATGAGCAGTTCTTC. It specifies CASSISYSGTGGLDEQFF.

The CDR3 here is CASSPWDRGLDEQFF. In DNA, the CDR3 is TGCGCCAGCAGCCCCTGGGACAGGGGGCTGGATGAGCAGTTCTTC. The V call is TRBV4-1, the J call TRBJ2-1; the match to TRBD1 covers 12 bases. V trimming: 4 bases; J trimming: 8 bases; junction bases outside the gene matches: 6. This CDR3 contains 15 residues. Germline CDR1 MGHRA, CDR2 YSYEKL.

The chain links TRBV10-2 to TRBJ1-2; weak D call: TRBD1 (5 bases). Trimming removed 3 bases at V and 6 bases at J, with 8 bases between. CDR1 and CDR2 from the germline V gene are WSHSY and SAAADI. This CDR3 spans 12 amino acids. The CDR3 reads CASSDGRDGYTF. The CDR3 DNA reads TGCGCCAGCAGTGATGGCAGGGATGGCTACACCTTC.

Written as DNA, the CDR3 is TGCGCCAGCAGCCAGGTTTTGCGGGTCGGGAACACTGAAGCTTTCTTT. It translates to CASSQVLRVGNTEAFF. The chain employs TRBV4-1 and TRBJ1-1; no reliable D call. Germline V lookup: CDR1 MGHRA, CDR2 YSYEKL. Trimming pared 3 bases from V and 1 base from J, leaving 15 bases between. The CDR3 extends over 16 amino acids.

The J gene is TRBJ2-7, the V gene TRBV7-9; a possible D gene is TRBD1 (6 bases). Trimming stripped 3 bases from V and 0 bases from J, with 9 bases between. This CDR3 has 14 amino acids. Germline CDR1 is SEHNR and CDR2 is FQNEAQ (reference sequence). The CDR3 DNA reads as TGTGCCAGCAGCTTCCAGGGGAGCTCCTACGAGCAGTACTTC. Its protein product is CASSFQGSSYEQYF.

The CDR3 loop is CASRTGVSGANVLTF. CDR3 DNA sequence: TGTGCCAGCAGAACAGGGGTCTCCGGGGCCAACGTCCTGACTTTC. V and J are TRBV28 and TRBJ2-6; TRBD1 matches 7 bases. With 6 bases clipped from V and 4 bases from J, the junction kept 6 bases outside the gene matches. Germline-derived CDR1 and CDR2 are MDHEN and SYDVKM. The CDR3 covers 15 residues.

The chain combines TRBV12-5 with TRBJ2-7; 14 nucleotides match TRBD2. CDR1 is LGHNT and CDR2 is FRNRAP in the germline V gene. The CDR3 covers 16 residues. V dropped 2 bases and J dropped 6; count of bases not matched to a gene: 6. The CDR3 sequence is CASGLSPGLAGVEQYF. The CDR3 nucleotides read TGTGCTAGTGGTTTGTCTCCGGGACTAGCGGGAGTCGAGCAGTACTTC.

The chain recombines TRBV6-5 with TRBJ2-2, with D perhaps matching TRBD2 (6 bases). The CDR3 is 15 amino acids. With 4 bases removed from V and 2 bases from J, the gap between germline ends came to 11 bases. CDR1 MNHEY and CDR2 SVGAGI come from the germline V gene. CDR3 in amino acids: CASSSPGLNTGELFF. CDR3 DNA sequence: TGTGCCAGCAGTTCCCCGGGACTTAACACCGGGGAGCTGTTTTTT.

This sequence joins TRBV5-8 and TRBJ2-1; D is possibly TRBD2 (7 bases). CDR3 size: 16 residues. The V end lost 0 bases, the J end lost 4 bases, and 14 bases lay between the germline ends. Germline loops: CDR1 SGHTS, CDR2 YDEGEE. CDR3 bases: TGTGCCAGCAGCTTGGCCCGGGGGGCCCGTTACAATGAGCAGTTCTTC. Protein product: CASSLARGARYNEQFF.

J is TRBJ2-7 and V is TRBV3-1 (or the pseudogene TRBV3-2); 13 bases are a match to TRBD2. This CDR3 contains 18 residues. With V trimmed by 3 bases and J by 4 bases, 12 bases remained unmatched. Germline values: CDR1 LGHDT, CDR2 YNNKEL (reference sequence). CDR3 sequence (DNA): TGTGCCAGCAGCCAGACTAGCGGGAGGCCCCTTGGTTTTTACGAGCAGTACTTC. Protein product: CASSQTSGRPLGFYEQYF.

The chain uses TRBV6-5 and TRBJ1-1, with D possibly being TRBD1 (5 bases). CDR1 and CDR2 (germline): MNHEY, SVGAGI. Trimming took 6 bases from V and 7 from J, leaving 15 bases between them. The CDR3 extends over 13 amino acids. CDR3 amino acids: CASRLTVGIEAFF. CDR3 in DNA: TGTGCCAGCAGACTGACAGTGGGGATTGAAGCTTTCTTT.

The chain is built from TRBV4-1 and TRBJ2-7; possibly TRBD2 for D (6 bases). This CDR3 has 18 amino acids. CDR1 and CDR2 from the germline V gene are MGHRA and YSYEKL. V gave up 1 base and J gave up 4 bases, with 23 bases separating them. CDR3 nucleotides: TGCGCCAGCAGCCAAGTCTTCCAGTTAGCGGAGGGTCCATACGAGCAGTACTTC. This encodes CASSQVFQLAEGPYEQYF.

This rearrangement joins TRBV5-1 to TRBJ2-1; D is perhaps TRBD2 (6 bases). Between the trimmed V and J ends, which lost 5 bases and 4 bases, there was a span of 16 bases. Germline-derived CDR1 and CDR2 are SGHRS and YFSETQ. CDR3 length: 15 amino acids. This CDR3 reads CASSSRDSLYNEQFF. CDR3 nucleotides: TGCGCCAGCAGTTCCCGGGACTCACTGTACAATGAGCAGTTCTTC.

The CDR3 DNA reads as TGTGCCAGCAGCCTTAATCAGGGGCTTAATGAAAAACTGTTTTTT. It encodes CASSLNQGLNEKLFF. V is TRBV7-9 and J is TRBJ1-4, with D perhaps TRBD1 (6 bases). Germline-derived CDR1 and CDR2 are SEHNR and FQNEAQ (reference sequence). The CDR3 runs 15 residues. Trimming shortened V by 5 bases and J by 4 bases, and 14 bases separated the two germline ends.

The chain joins TRBV4-2 to TRBJ2-7, with TRBD1 as a possible D gene (6 bases). Germline CDR1 reads LGHNA; CDR2 reads YNFKEQ. V lost 0 bases and J 1 base, leaving 22 bases between the germline ends. This CDR3 spans 19 amino acids. CDR3 loop: CASSQEGPAAGEKSYEQYF. The CDR3 nucleotides read TGTGCCAGCAGCCAAGAGGGGCCCGCTGCAGGGGAGAAGTCCTACGAGCAGTACTTC.

The genes are TRBV27 and TRBJ1-2; 8 positions match TRBD1. Germline CDR1 reads MNHEY; CDR2 reads SMNVEV (reference sequence). This CDR3 has 13 residues. Losses at the gene ends were 2 bases for V and 8 bases for J; bases not matched to a gene: 4. CDR3 nucleotide sequence: TGTGCCAGCAGTTTAACAGGGACAGGAGGCTACACCTTC. This encodes CASSLTGTGGYTF.

DNA of the CDR3: TGTGCCAGCTCACGCCTCCGGGACAGGAAATCTTCCCCTCCGGAATACGAGCAGTACTTC. Translating it yields CASSRLRDRKSSPPEYEQYF. The rearrangement uses TRBV18 and TRBJ2-7; 8 bases are shared with TRBD1. The CDR3 spans 20 residues. CDR1 and CDR2 from the germline V gene are KGHSH and LQKENI. V trimming: 4 bases; J trimming: 4 bases; junction bases outside the gene matches: 24.

This chain joins TRBV5-6 and TRBJ2-6; D is perhaps TRBD1 (5 bases). V lost 0 bases and J lost 4, with 14 bases in between. Germline V gene data show CDR1 as SGHDT and CDR2 as YYEEEE. The CDR3 extends over 17 amino acids. CDR3 bases: TGTGCCAGCAGCTTGGTACGCAGGGTACGAGGGGCCAACGTCCTGACTTTC. It yields the protein CASSLVRRVRGANVLTF.

This chain connects TRBV5-5 to TRBJ1-5, with D possibly being TRBD1 (5 bases). CDR3 size: 13 residues. CDR1 is SGHKS and CDR2 is YYEKEE in the germline V gene (reference sequence). The germline V and J ends were trimmed by 4 bases and 9 bases, with 14 bases remaining between them. This CDR3 is CASSRTQVAPQHF. DNA for the CDR3: TGTGCCAGCAGCAGGACACAGGTAGCGCCCCAGCATTTT.

The chain links TRBV10-1 to TRBJ2-5; 9 nucleotides align to TRBD1. The CDR3 runs to 16 residues. V lost 9 bases, J lost 3 bases, and 14 bases stayed unmatched. Looked up from germline, CDR1 is WNHNN and CDR2 is SYGVQD (reference sequence). CDR3: CARTGRTGEAKETQYF. DNA of the CDR3: TGCGCCAGGACGGGACGGACAGGGGAGGCCAAAGAGACCCAGTACTTC.